Below, 32 T cell receptor beta chains from the same sample are listed, as sequenced in a study of control samples from healthy donors and cancer patients. TCRdb's table, derived via immunoSEQ multiplex PCR, lists solely in-frame clones and lacks some. The table includes tens of thousands of clones, less than 95% detected once. Sequenced: PBMCs. The receptors were sampled from a woman aged 40 to 50 with head and neck cancer.

V is TRBV7-3 and J is TRBJ2-2; D gene uncertain. V lost 5 bases and J 4 bases, leaving 14 bases between the germline ends. Germline V lookup: CDR1 SGHTA, CDR2 FQGTGA. The CDR3 spans 15 residues. This chain's CDR3 is CASSPAKGFTGELFF. The CDR3 region has the DNA TGTGCCAGCAGCCCGGCGAAGGGATTCACCGGGGAGCTGTTTTTT.

The chain recombines TRBV3-1 (or the pseudogene TRBV3-2) with TRBJ2-7, with 7 nucleotides matching TRBD1. The CDR3 contains 12 residues. Germline values: CDR1 LGHDT, CDR2 YNNKEL (reference sequence). The junction had 4 bases not matched to a gene; V was cut back by 5 bases and J by 6 bases. CDR3 protein: CASSTGQTEQYF. The CDR3 nucleotides are TGTGCCAGCAGCACGGGACAGACCGAGCAGTACTTC.

This clone was picked up a small number of times. The chain links TRBV6-4 to TRBJ1-5, with D unclear. Germline CDR1 reads MRHNA; CDR2 reads SNTAGT. CDR3 size: 13 residues. V dropped 5 bases and J dropped 3 bases, with 8 bases sitting between them. CDR3 region: CASSTGFNQPQHF. CDR3 DNA sequence: TGTGCCAGCAGTACGGGGTTCAATCAGCCCCAGCATTTT.

This chain connects TRBV2 to TRBJ2-5; D uncertain. Germline V lookup: CDR1 SNHLY, CDR2 FYNNEI. The V end was cut by 8 bases, the J end by 3 bases, with 13 bases between. The CDR3 sequence is 13 residues long. CDR3 in DNA: TGTGCCAGCGGGGTACAAGTCAAAGAGACCCAGTACTTC. Its translation is CASGVQVKETQYF.

This CDR3 reads CASDRGLTNTGELFF. CDR3 bases: TGTGCCAGCGACAGGGGGCTTACGAACACCGGGGAGCTGTTTTTT. The J gene is TRBJ2-2, the V gene TRBV19; 10 bases fit TRBD1. The CDR3 covers 15 residues. In germline, CDR1 is LNHDA, CDR2 SQIVND (reference sequence). J was trimmed by 0 bases and V by 9 bases; bases with no gene match: 4. Full variable domain (rest looked up from reference TRBV19 and TRBJ2-2): DGGITQSPKYLFRKEGQNVTLSCEQNLNHDAMYWYRQDPGQGLRLIYYSQIVNDFQKGDIAEGYSVSREKKESFPLTVTSAQKNPTAFYLCASDRGLTNTGELFFGEGSRLTVL.

The CDR3 region has the DNA TGTGCCAGCAGTTTATCCGTGACTAGAAACAATGAGCAGTTCTTC. Translated, it gives CASSLSVTRNNEQFF. The chain combines TRBV27 with TRBJ2-1; D might be TRBD2 (6 bases). V lost 0 bases and J 5 bases, leaving 11 bases between the germline ends. The germline CDR1 and CDR2 sequences are MNHEY and SMNVEV (reference sequence). The CDR3 runs to 15 residues.

V gene TRBV6-4 combines with J gene TRBJ1-1, with D perhaps TRBD1 (5 bases). The CDR3 is 14 amino acids. V dropped 4 bases and J dropped 1 base, with 10 bases sitting between them. Germline assignment: CDR1 MRHNA and CDR2 SNTAGT. Here the CDR3 reads CASSVGVSNTEAFF. The CDR3 nucleotides read TGTGCCAGCAGTGTAGGGGTGTCGAACACTGAAGCTTTCTTT.

This chain joins TRBV7-2 and TRBJ1-2; tentative D call: TRBD1 (5 bases). V was clipped by 0 bases and J by 6 bases, with 14 bases between them. The CDR3 length is 15 residues. The germline V gene encodes CDR1 SGHTA and CDR2 FQGNSA. This CDR3 reads CASSLAGQGIHGYTF. The CDR3 nucleotides are TGTGCCAGCAGCTTAGCAGGGCAGGGAATCCATGGCTACACCTTC.

This rearrangement joins TRBV27 to TRBJ2-3; perhaps D is TRBD1 or TRBD2 (6 bases each). The CDR3 loop spans 20 amino acids. Trimming shortened V by 7 bases and J by 0 bases, and 29 bases separated the two germline ends. The V gene's germline CDR1 is MNHEY and CDR2 SMNVEV (reference sequence). CDR3 region: CASKGLTGRSGLRSTDTQYF. CDR3 coding DNA: TGTGCCAGCAAGGGTTTAACAGGGAGAAGCGGGCTAAGAAGCACAGATACGCAGTATTTT.

V is TRBV11-3 and J is TRBJ1-4; D is perhaps TRBD1 (6 bases). Trimming shortened V by 10 bases and J by 7 bases, and 16 bases separated the two germline ends. Germline V gene lookup returns CDR1 SGHNT and CDR2 YENEEA. The CDR3 is made up of 13 amino acids. CDR3 DNA: TGTGCCACAGAGTGGGGACACCTTGAAAAACTGTTTTTT. This gives the protein CATEWGHLEKLFF.

The chain couples TRBV7-2 to TRBJ1-5, with TRBD1 as a possible D gene (6 bases). Germline V gene lookup returns CDR1 SGHTA and CDR2 FQGNSA. Trimming stripped 6 bases from V and 6 bases from J, with 9 bases between. This CDR3 comprises 12 residues. DNA for the CDR3: TGTGCCAGCAGAGGGGGGAGTCAGCCCCAGCATTTT. Translated, it gives CASRGGSQPQHF.

The chain combines TRBV6-6 with TRBJ2-4; D might be TRBD1 (6 bases). The CDR3 is made up of 16 amino acids. Germline CDR1 reads MNHNY; CDR2 reads SVGAGI (reference sequence). The V end was cut by 3 bases, the J end by 0 bases, with 12 bases between. CDR3 protein: CASSYSDRLAKNIQYF. The CDR3 DNA is TGTGCCAGCAGTTATTCGGACAGACTAGCCAAAAACATTCAGTACTTC.

The rearrangement links TRBV5-1 to TRBJ2-7; 7 nucleotides agree with TRBD1. V trimming: 2 bases; J trimming: 5 bases; junction bases outside the gene matches: 7. Germline V gives CDR1 SGHRS, CDR2 YFSETQ. The CDR3 is 14 residues long. The CDR3 DNA is TGCGCCAGCAGCTTTTCACAGGGGTTCCACGAGCAGTACTTC. Its translation: CASSFSQGFHEQYF.

The chain links TRBV18 to TRBJ2-1, with D uncertain. CDR1 and CDR2 from the germline V gene are KGHSH and LQKENI. The CDR3 is 13 residues long. V was trimmed by 2 bases and J by 5 bases, leaving 7 bases between them. CDR3 sequence reads: CASSPIGNNEQFF. The CDR3 region has the DNA TGTGCCAGCTCACCAATCGGCAACAATGAGCAGTTCTTC.

The chain joins TRBV19 to TRBJ2-1, with 8 nucleotides matching TRBD2. The J segment lost 4 bases and the V segment lost 8 bases, leaving 10 bases of the junction unmatched. CDR1 and CDR2 from the germline V gene are LNHDA and SQIVND (reference sequence). The CDR3 extends over 15 amino acids. The CDR3, as DNA: TGTGCCAGTTGCCCCAGCGGGAGAGGTTACAATGAGCAGTTCTTC. This gives the protein CASCPSGRGYNEQFF.

The V call is TRBV27, the J call TRBJ2-7, with TRBD1 as a possible D gene (6 bases). CDR3 length equals 14 residues. V was clipped by 5 bases and J by 1 base, with 12 bases between them. Per germline, CDR1 MNHEY and CDR2 SMNVEV (reference sequence). Here the CDR3 reads CASSRSTGSYEQYF. CDR3 sequence (DNA): TGTGCCAGCAGTCGCTCTACAGGGTCCTACGAGCAGTACTTC.

The CDR3 region has the DNA TGTGCCAGCAGCTTGTTTGAGAGCCTTGCCTACGAGCAGTACTTC. Amino acid sequence: CASSLFESLAYEQYF. The chain joins TRBV5-6 to TRBJ2-7, with D unresolved. The germline V gene encodes CDR1 SGHDT and CDR2 YYEEEE. Trimming left V 1 base short and J 2 bases short, with 13 bases between. The CDR3 is 15 amino acids.

The rearrangement links TRBV5-6 to TRBJ2-6; a weak D match, TRBD2 (5 bases). The CDR3 is made up of 14 amino acids. Germline CDR1 SGHDT, CDR2 YYEEEE. Trimming removed 2 bases at V and 2 bases at J, with 5 bases between. CDR3 nucleotides: TGTGCCAGCAGCTTCGGGACTGGGGCCAACGTCCTGACTTTC. The encoded protein is CASSFGTGANVLTF.

This sequence joins TRBV2 and TRBJ1-4; TRBD1 aligns across 7 bases. This CDR3 spans 13 amino acids. CDR1 is SNHLY and CDR2 is FYNNEI in the germline V gene. J gave up 3 bases and V 8 bases, and 3 bases lay outside the gene matches. CDR3 DNA sequence: TGTGCCAGCCTTAGGGGGCCTAATGAAAAACTGTTTTTT. Translated: CASLRGPNEKLFF. The full variable domain, in which reference TRBV2 and TRBJ1-4 provide the parts outside the CDR3, is EPEVTQTPSHQVTQMGQEVILRCVPISNHLYFYWYRQILGQKVEFLVSFYNNEISEKSEIFDDQFSVERPDGSNFTLKIRSTKLEDSAMYFCASLRGPNEKLFFGSGTQLSVL.

The J gene is TRBJ1-1, the V gene TRBV27; a possible D gene is TRBD1 (5 bases). The germline V gene has CDR1 MNHEY and CDR2 SMNVEV (reference sequence). There are 13 residues in the CDR3. Trimming stripped 0 bases from V and 8 bases from J, with 10 bases between. The CDR3 coding sequence is TGTGCCAGCAGTTTATCGGCAGGGCCCGAAGCTTTCTTT. This gives the protein CASSLSAGPEAFF.

The chain links TRBV27 to TRBJ1-1, with D hard to call. The CDR3 runs 13 residues. V was trimmed by 6 bases and J by 4 bases, leaving 12 bases between them. Looked up from germline, CDR1 is MNHEY and CDR2 is SMNVEV (reference sequence). The CDR3 protein is CASRPTGATEAFF. CDR3 coding DNA: TGTGCCAGCAGGCCCACGGGAGCCACTGAAGCTTTCTTT.

The rearrangement uses TRBV15 and TRBJ1-6, with D possibly matching TRBD1 (6 bases). V lost 5 bases and J 5 bases, leaving 13 bases between the germline ends. There are 15 residues in the CDR3. Germline V lookup: CDR1 LNHNV, CDR2 YYDKDF (reference sequence). CDR3 amino acids: CATSSRTADNSPLHF. The CDR3 region has the DNA TGTGCCACCAGCTCAAGGACAGCGGATAATTCACCCCTCCACTTT.

V usage is TRBV7-9 and J usage is TRBJ1-1, with TRBD1 identical over 7 bases. The CDR3 has 13 residues. Trimming at V came to 2 bases and at J to 5 bases, leaving 2 bases not matched to a gene. Germline V gene data show CDR1 as SEHNR and CDR2 as FQNEAQ (reference sequence). CDR3: CASSLRGLTEAFF. In DNA, the CDR3 is TGTGCCAGCAGCTTAAGGGGGCTTACTGAAGCTTTCTTT.

The chain is built from TRBV21-1 and TRBJ2-7. TRBV21-1 is termed a pseudogene. This CDR3 is built from 15 residues. The CDR3 protein is CASSKAGTDSYEQYF. CDR3 nucleotide sequence: TGTGCCAGCAGCAAAGCGGGGACGGATTCCTACGAGCAGTACTTC.

This clone was detected once. V is TRBV11-2 and J is TRBJ2-1; 11 bases match TRBD2. Germline lookup yields CDR1 SGHAT and CDR2 FQNNGV. The CDR3 length is 16 residues. Trimming at V came to 4 bases and at J to 8 bases, leaving 10 bases not matched to a gene. The CDR3 protein is CASSWVLAGGVDEQFF. The CDR3 nucleotides are TGTGCCAGCAGCTGGGTTTTAGCGGGGGGGGTTGATGAGCAGTTCTTC.

This chain links TRBV27 with TRBJ2-7, with 9 bases matching TRBD1. Trimming removed 4 bases from V and 2 bases from J; junction bases left unmatched: 3. The CDR3 runs to 14 residues. In germline, CDR1 is MNHEY, CDR2 SMNVEV (reference sequence). CDR3 DNA: TGTGCCAGCAGTTCCCGGGACAGGGCCTACGAGCAGTACTTC. Protein: CASSSRDRAYEQYF.

This chain connects TRBV30 to TRBJ1-1, with D perhaps matching TRBD1 (6 bases). The V and J ends lost 5 bases and 1 base respectively, with 11 bases between them. This CDR3 comprises 13 residues. CDR1 and CDR2 (germline): GTSNPN, SVGIG (reference sequence). In DNA, the CDR3 is TGTGCCTGGGTGGGGGCGTGGAACACTGAAGCTTTCTTT. Translation gives CAWVGAWNTEAFF.

A single count supports this clone. This chain uses TRBV10-3 with TRBJ2-3, with D possibly being TRBD2 (6 bases). The germline gives CDR1 ENHRY, CDR2 SYGVKD. The V gene lost 3 bases and the J gene lost 4 bases, with 14 bases spanning the gap. This CDR3 comprises 15 residues. The DNA of the CDR3 is TGTGCCATCAGTGATCCGGGACTCGCCCCAGATACGCAGTATTTT. It yields the protein CAISDPGLAPDTQYF.

The J gene is TRBJ1-2, the V gene TRBV25-1, with TRBD1 identical over 9 bases. The germline V gene encodes CDR1 MGHDK and CDR2 SYGVNS. V lost 3 bases, J lost 3 bases, and 8 bases stayed unmatched. The CDR3 is 16 amino acids. CDR3 region: CASSDPLGQGDYGYTF. The CDR3 DNA reads TGTGCCAGCAGTGATCCTCTGGGACAGGGAGACTATGGCTACACCTTC.

This clone appeared once. V usage is TRBV9 and J usage is TRBJ2-1; D might be TRBD1 or TRBD2, each matching 6 bases. The CDR3 covers 16 residues. Germline V CDR1 and CDR2: SGDLS, YYNGEE. Deletions cut 1 base from V and 0 bases from J, with 11 bases between. The CDR3 region is CASSVLGGSSYNEQFF. The DNA of the CDR3 is TGTGCCAGCAGCGTATTAGGGGGGAGCTCCTACAATGAGCAGTTCTTC.

The chain joins TRBV6-5 to TRBJ2-5; no clear D gene. CDR1 is MNHEY, CDR2 SVGAGI, per germline. Trimming cost V 0 bases and J 0 bases, with 8 bases left between them. The CDR3 sequence is 15 residues long. CDR3 residues: CASSYSGRDQETQYF. For the CDR3, the DNA is TGTGCCAGCAGTTACTCGGGTCGGGACCAAGAGACCCAGTACTTC.

The J gene is TRBJ2-2, the V gene TRBV7-3, with D hard to call. The germline V gene encodes CDR1 SGHTA and CDR2 FQGTGA. The CDR3 consists of 14 residues. The germline V and J ends were trimmed by 4 bases and 3 bases, with 9 bases remaining between them. The CDR3 spells CASSSNPYTGELFF. CDR3 coding DNA: TGTGCCAGCAGCTCCAATCCCTACACCGGGGAGCTGTTTTTT. Looking up the rest from reference TRBV7-3 and TRBJ2-2 gives the full variable domain: GAGVSQTPSNKVTEKGKYVELRCDPISGHTALYWYRQSLGQGPEFLIYFQGTGAADDSGLPNDRFFAVRPEGSVSTLKIQRTERGDSAVYLCASSSNPYTGELFFGEGSRLTVL.